A selection of T cell receptor beta chains follows, all from one sample in a study of blood T cell repertoires in COVID-19. Sequenced by immunoSEQ multiplex PCR; TCRdb stores in-frame clones only, minus some. The repertoire holds about 100,000 clones, around four fifths seen once, with 13% in the top ten. Sequences were obtained from peripheral blood. These receptors came from a man in his forties or fifties with active or convalescent COVID-19. Each CDR3 is given without its conserved first and last residue. A D gene is named only where the DNA matches it firmly.

>.|TRBV19|TRBJ2-5
ASSFGTSGTQY
>.|TRBV4-1|TRBJ2-2
ASSQDGGRRTGELF
>.|TRBV9|TRBJ2-1
ASSVEVEIGRYNEQF
>.|TRBV27|TRBJ2-7
ASSFDRYEQY
>.|TRBV6-5|TRBJ1-2
ASSYSISSNYGYT
>TRBD1|TRBV7-8|TRBJ2-5
ASSSDRGRGETQY
>TRBD1|TRBV5-5|TRBJ1-3
ASSGTGSSSGNTIY
>.|TRBV2|TRBJ1-4
ATRTSTNEKLF
>.|TRBV2|TRBJ2-3
ASSVQGWGTDTQY
>TRBD1|TRBV10-3|TRBJ1-2
AISNPGQDIRGYT
>.|TRBV9|TRBJ2-3
ASSVLAWGPGSDTQY
>.|TRBV5-4|TRBJ2-2
ASSLAGERTGEMF
>.|TRBV9|TRBJ2-7
ASSVADRYEQY
>TRBD1|TRBV29-1|TRBJ2-2
SATTGQGVGGELF
>TRBD1|TRBV4-2|TRBJ1-2
ASSPPGQSVYGYT
>.|TRBV5-1|TRBJ2-3
ASSSVLSDTQY
>.|TRBV21-1|TRBJ1-2
ASSKEWGTGVSYGYT
>.|TRBV6-4|TRBJ1-3
ASSDLGVSGNTIY
>TRBD1|TRBV27|TRBJ1-4
ASSPGTGEGTNEKLF
>TRBD1|TRBV19|TRBJ1-2
ASSPSTGGGYT
>TRBD1|TRBV5-6|TRBJ1-1
ASSKDRVSEAF
>.|TRBV15|TRBJ2-1
ATSRDRTGSYNEQF
>.|TRBV5-1|TRBJ2-5
ASSLAGPVFQETQY
>.|TRBV19|TRBJ2-7
ASSNQGNVYEQY
>TRBD2|TRBV5-1|TRBJ2-1
ASSYSSGSYNEQF
>.|TRBV2|TRBJ1-1
ASSVFGQGNTEAF
>.|TRBV19|TRBJ1-5
ASSTPSGSCNQPQH
>.|TRBV7-9|TRBJ1-5
ASSLGGSGQPQH
>.|TRBV19|TRBJ1-3
ASSIHSGFLSGNTIY
>.|TRBV19|TRBJ2-7
ASSYGGDSYEQY
>.|TRBV29-1|TRBJ1-4
SAVSANEKLF
>.|TRBV4-1|TRBJ2-6
ASSQESWIEGFAGSGANVLT
>TRBD2|TRBV29-1|TRBJ2-1
SAQWGLAGSSSSYNEQF
>TRBD1|TRBV2|TRBJ2-5
ASSITGEETQY
>TRBD2|TRBV5-6|TRBJ2-5
ASSLSGGPEFETQY
>TRBD2|TRBV11-2|TRBJ2-3
ASSSLLAKY
>.|TRBV21-1|TRBJ1-1
ATHNRTDMNTEAF
>.|TRBV2|TRBJ1-1
ASSRSGKHTEAF
>.|TRBV12-3/TRBV12-4|TRBJ2-7
ASGADPYEQY
>.|TRBV18|TRBJ2-7
ASSPRGSYEQY
>TRBD1|TRBV29-1|TRBJ1-4
SVGTGEEKLF
>.|TRBV15|TRBJ1-5
ATSRSLGGSNQPQH
>TRBD2|TRBV5-1|TRBJ2-4
ASSLASGRNIQY
>TRBD2|TRBV10-3|TRBJ2-2
AMGLAETGELF
>TRBD1|TRBV9|TRBJ2-7
ASSVSPTPGTAGYEQY
>TRBD2|TRBV7-8|TRBJ2-1
ASSLTSGSLSVGEQF
>TRBD2|TRBV6-1|TRBJ2-7
ASSEAGTSSTYEQY
>TRBD2|TRBV5-8|TRBJ2-2
ASSSPGLAGTGELF
>TRBD1|TRBV24-1|TRBJ2-1
ATSDLPGQEYNEQF